This TCR beta chain was recorded in a study of Graves' ophthalmopathy and Graves' hyperthyroidism. Findings and caveats of the study: Most expanded clonotypes in thyroid above 0.001 frequency also showed up in blood. The 13-signature model separated ophthalmopathy from stable hyperthyroidism at 85% to 90% sensitivity and around 81% specificity.

Orbital computed tomography, together with clinical symptoms, serum thyroxine, TRAb and thyroid ultrasound, was used for diagnosis. The PBMCs used were ones drawn from 8 to 10 ml of fresh peripheral blood. TCR beta CDR3 amplification used RNA transcripts. HTBI primers primed a first-round RT-PCR, and a second-round multiplex PCR followed. TCRdb fed the multiplex PCR reads into MiXCR, producing one record per CDR3 protein. The sample yields under 60,000 distinct CDR3 sequences, less than 55% seen once. In its sample, this clonotype was seen many times. Its target is unknown. Sequencing used peripheral blood. The TCR originated in an adult woman with Graves' ophthalmopathy.

CDR3 DNA: TGTGCCAGCAGCCTAGGGGGCTCCTACAATGAGCAGTTCTTC. Protein: CASSLGGSYNEQFF. The gene calls are TRBV7-9 and TRBJ2-1; a weak D match, TRBD1 (6 bases). Germline loops: CDR1 SEHNR, CDR2 FQNEAQ (reference sequence). This CDR3 is 14 amino acids long. Trimming left V 5 bases short and J 0 bases short, with 8 bases between.